The rows below give T cell receptor beta chains drawn from one sample of a study of blood T cell repertoires in COVID-19. Produced via immunoSEQ multiplex PCR; TCRdb's table is partial and in-frame only. Here the sample spans some 250,000 clones, approximately 86% being singletons. The sample was peripheral blood. The source is a woman aged 25 to 39 with acute or convalescent COVID-19. Both conserved end residues are part of each CDR3. A D gene is named only where the DNA matches it firmly. Size is omitted from some rows. Given values are once, few, many or a class for expanded clones.

>-|TRBV9|TRBD1|TRBJ2-7|14
TGTGCCAGCAGCGTCGGGACAGATCCCTACGAGCAGTACTTC
CASSVGTDPYEQYF
>-|TRBV7-8|TRBD1|TRBJ2-7|14
TGTGCCAGCAGGTCGACAGGGGGGGCATACGAGCAGTACTTC
CASRSTGGAYEQYF
>-|TRBV27|TRBD2|TRBJ2-1|15
TGTGCCAGCACCTTAAGGACTAGCGGGAGAGGTGAGCAGTTCTTC
CASTLRTSGRGEQFF
>-|TRBV9|-|TRBJ2-2|14
TGTGCCAGCAGCGTCGTCTGGGAGGCCGGGGAGCTGTTTTTT
CASSVVWEAGELFF
>-|TRBV5-6|TRBD1|TRBJ2-7|14
TGTGCCAGCAGCTCGGGGACAGGGTCATACGAGCAGTACTTC
CASSSGTGSYEQYF
>-|TRBV7-8|-|TRBJ2-7|14
TGTGCCAGCAGCCCCACCGGACAAGCCTACGAGCAGTACTTC
CASSPTGQAYEQYF
>few|TRBV5-4|-|TRBJ1-2|12
TGTGCCAGCAGCCTCCAGGGCTATGGCTACACCTTC
CASSLQGYGYTF
>few|TRBV7-9|TRBD1|TRBJ1-5|14
TGTGCCACTAATCGGGACAGCACTGATCAGCCCCAGCATTTT
CATNRDSTDQPQHF
>-|TRBV24-1|TRBD2|TRBJ2-7|15
TGTGCCACCTCTGCCTTTTCTAGCGGGAGTGCCGAGCAGTACTTC
CATSAFSSGSAEQYF
>-|TRBV30|TRBD1|TRBJ1-2|16
TGTGCCTGGAGTAAATATACGAGGGACAGGGAATATGGCTACACCTTC
CAWSKYTRDREYGYTF
>-|TRBV10-3|TRBD2|TRBJ2-1|13
TGTGCCATCAGTGGTCAGCGGGGGAATGAGCAGTTCTTC
CAISGQRGNEQFF
>-|TRBV5-5|TRBD1|TRBJ1-4|14
TGTGCCAGCAGCTCCGGGACAGTAAATGAAAAACTGTTTTTT
CASSSGTVNEKLFF
>-|TRBV6-5|TRBD2|TRBJ2-7|14
TGTGCCAGCAGGACCGGGGGGGGCAGCTACGAGCAGTACTTC
CASRTGGGSYEQYF
>-|TRBV4-2|TRBD2|TRBJ2-1|15
TGTGCCAGCAGCCACCAGCGGGAGAGCTACAATGAGCAGTTCTTC
CASSHQRESYNEQFF
>-|TRBV19|TRBD1|TRBJ2-5|15
TGTGCCAGTAGTCACGGGACAGGGGGCGCCCAGACCCAGTACTTC
CASSHGTGGAQTQYF
>-|TRBV7-2|TRBD2|TRBJ2-5|17
TGTGCCAGCAGCTTAGCTTTACTAGCGGGAGGCCAAGAGACCCAGTACTTC
CASSLALLAGGQETQYF
>-|TRBV14|-|TRBJ1-3|14
TGTGCCAGCAGCCACTTGAGCTCTGGAAACACCATATATTTT
CASSHLSSGNTIYF
>-|TRBV6-1|TRBD2|TRBJ2-1|16
TGTGCCAGCAGTGCCATCACTAGCGGGATTATCAATGAGCAGTTCTTC
CASSAITSGIINEQFF
>once|TRBV5-4|TRBD1|TRBJ2-5|15
TGTGCTTACCACCAACAGGGGGGAAAACAAGAGACCCAGTACTTC
CAYHQQGGKQETQYF
>-|TRBV28|-|TRBJ2-3|16
TGTGCCAGCAGTTCGCAACTAACCCGGGTGGCAGATACGCAGTATTTT
CASSSQLTRVADTQYF
>-|TRBV27|-|TRBJ1-6|12
TGTGCCAGCAGTTTAAGGGGATCACCCCTCCACTTT
CASSLRGSPLHF
>-|TRBV6-1|-|TRBJ1-5|15
TGTGCCAGCAGTGAAAACAGTATCCGCAATCAGCCCCAGCATTTT
CASSENSIRNQPQHF
>-|TRBV5-1|-|TRBJ1-1|15
TGCGCCAGCAGCTTGGGAGGGTTAGAGGGCACTGAAGCTTTCTTT
CASSLGGLEGTEAFF
>-|TRBV5-1|-|TRBJ1-1|14
TGCGCCAGCAGCTTGCCTACGGGGGGAACTGAAGCTTTCTTT
CASSLPTGGTEAFF
>-|TRBV11-2|-|TRBJ2-1|12
TGTGCCAGCAGCTCCCGCCCTAGACTGCAGTTCTTC
CASSSRPRLQFF